What follows are 23 T cell receptor beta chains derived from one specimen sequenced in a study of T cell responses to AZD1222 COVID-19 vaccine. Here immunoSEQ multiplex PCR was the method, and the copy in TCRdb shows in-frame clones only, minus some. The top ten hold about 5.3% of the sample, which has 90,000 to 150,000 clones, 75% to 95% seen once. Sequencing used peripheral blood, obtained on day 0 of AZD1222 vaccination. Receptors originate from an adult in good health.

This chain uses TRBV10-2 with TRBJ1-2; D is undetermined. This CDR3 is built from 19 residues. Germline V gene sequence: CDR1 WSHSY, CDR2 SAAADI. V lost 4 bases and J 1 base, leaving 25 bases between the germline ends. CDR3 DNA: TGCGCCAGCAGTGCCCGACCTCGGGCACTGTCCACCAATAACTATGGCTACACCTTC. Protein: CASSARPRALSTNNYGYTF.

V usage is TRBV15 and J usage is TRBJ1-1; maybe TRBD1 (5 bases). The CDR3 runs 14 residues. Germline values: CDR1 LNHNV, CDR2 YYDKDF (reference sequence). V was trimmed by 0 bases and J by 4 bases, leaving 9 bases between them. CDR3 coding DNA: TGTGCCACCAGCAGAGAACGCGGGGCCACTGAAGCTTTCTTT. Translated: CATSRERGATEAFF.

The CDR3 here is CASILDRGFTNEKLFF. The CDR3 coding sequence is TGTGCCAGCATCCTGGACAGGGGATTTACTAATGAAAAACTGTTTTTT. The chain uses TRBV2 and TRBJ1-4, with TRBD1 identical over 9 bases. The germline CDR1 and CDR2 sequences are SNHLY and FYNNEI. V trimming: 7 bases; J trimming: 2 bases; junction bases outside the gene matches: 8. The CDR3 runs 16 residues.

The chain carries TRBV9 and TRBJ1-2; 11 nucleotides agree with TRBD1. CDR3 length equals 15 residues. V trimming: 4 bases; J trimming: 4 bases; junction bases outside the gene matches: 6. CDR1 SGDLS and CDR2 YYNGEE come from the germline V gene. CDR3 region: CASSTGTGGGYGYTF. The CDR3 coding sequence is TGTGCCAGCAGCACCGGGACAGGGGGGGGCTATGGCTACACCTTC.

The chain has TRBV7-9 and TRBJ1-5; a weak D match, TRBD1 (5 bases). V lost 1 base and J 6 bases, leaving 13 bases between the germline ends. The germline V gene encodes CDR1 SEHNR and CDR2 FQNEAQ (reference sequence). The CDR3 is 15 residues long. The CDR3 loop is CASSLGGSGVQPQHF. The DNA of the CDR3 is TGTGCCAGCAGCTTAGGGGGGAGTGGAGTTCAGCCCCAGCATTTT.

The chain uses TRBV7-6 and TRBJ2-5; tentatively, D is TRBD1 or TRBD2 (5 bases each). The CDR3 loop spans 14 amino acids. Germline CDR1 is SGHVS and CDR2 is FNYEAQ. V lost 5 bases and J lost 4, with 14 bases in between. The CDR3 protein is CASSPSPGRETQYF. In nucleotides, the CDR3 is TGTGCCAGCAGCCCCTCGCCAGGGAGAGAGACCCAGTACTTC.

This chain uses TRBV5-1 with TRBJ1-4; unclear D gene. This CDR3 has 14 amino acids. Trimming left V 0 bases short and J 6 bases short, with 9 bases between. The germline V gene encodes CDR1 SGHRS and CDR2 YFSETQ. The CDR3: CASSLAPEYEKLFF. CDR3 bases: TGCGCCAGCAGCTTGGCGCCGGAATATGAAAAACTGTTTTTT.

The chain combines TRBV3-1 (or the pseudogene TRBV3-2) with TRBJ1-4, with 12 bases lining up with TRBD1. CDR3 size: 16 residues. Germline trimming cut 1 base from V and 7 bases from J; bases unmatched to any gene: 4. Germline V lookup: CDR1 LGHDT, CDR2 YNNKEL (reference sequence). The CDR3 DNA is TGTGCCAGCAGCCAAGGGCCGGGACAGGGGGCTGAAAAACTGTTTTTT. Translation: CASSQGPGQGAEKLFF.

The sample holds one count of this clone. The chain carries TRBV7-8 and TRBJ2-5; 9 nucleotides agree with TRBD2. This CDR3 spans 15 amino acids. J was trimmed by 3 bases and V by 5 bases; bases with no gene match: 7. Per germline, CDR1 SGHVS and CDR2 FQNEAQ. The CDR3 nucleotides are TGTGCCAGCAGCCGCAGACTAGCGGAGAAAGAGACCCAGTACTTC. The encoded protein is CASSRRLAEKETQYF.

The rearrangement joins TRBV6-5 to TRBJ1-6, with 9 bases fitting TRBD1. The V gene end was trimmed by 6 bases and the J gene end by 7 bases; junction bases not matched to a gene: 4. The CDR3 has 14 residues. Germline-derived CDR1 and CDR2 are MNHEY and SVGAGI. The CDR3 sequence: CASRGTGLNSPLHF. The CDR3 DNA sequence: TGTGCCAGCAGGGGGACAGGGCTAAATTCACCCCTCCACTTT.

V is TRBV3-1 (or the pseudogene TRBV3-2) and J is TRBJ1-6, with a tentative D call TRBD1 (6 bases). Looked up from germline, CDR1 is LGHDT and CDR2 is YNNKEL (reference sequence). The CDR3 is made up of 14 amino acids. V was trimmed by 6 bases and J by 9 bases, leaving 15 bases between them. The CDR3 loop reads CASSLTGLGSPLHF. DNA for the CDR3: TGTGCCAGCAGTCTAACAGGGTTAGGTTCACCCCTCCACTTT.

This chain links TRBV24-1 with TRBJ2-3, with D perhaps matching TRBD1 (6 bases). Germline loops: CDR1 KGHDR, CDR2 SFDVKD. V lost 5 bases and J lost 4, with 21 bases in between. The CDR3 is 17 amino acids. The CDR3 protein is CATSATPGVQMADTQYF. CDR3 nucleotides: TGTGCCACCAGTGCCACACCAGGGGTTCAAATGGCAGATACGCAGTATTTT.

This clone was counted a few times. The chain joins TRBV5-1 to TRBJ2-6, with D hard to call. CDR1 and CDR2 (germline): SGHRS, YFSETQ. This CDR3 region has 13 residues. Trimming removed 0 bases at V and 7 bases at J, with 5 bases between. The CDR3 loop reads CASSLADANVLTF. As DNA, the CDR3 is TGCGCCAGCAGCTTGGCTGATGCCAACGTCCTGACTTTC.

This clone was counted only a few times. This chain joins TRBV4-1 and TRBJ2-1, with D maybe TRBD1 (5 bases). The germline V gene has CDR1 MGHRA and CDR2 YSYEKL. The CDR3 runs to 15 residues. Trimming stripped 0 bases from V and 5 bases from J, with 11 bases between. CDR3 region: CASSQELRQHNEQFF. DNA for the CDR3: TGCGCCAGCAGCCAAGAACTCCGACAGCACAATGAGCAGTTCTTC.

This clone was found once. The chain employs TRBV28 and TRBJ1-5; D is unresolved. CDR1 is MDHEN, CDR2 SYDVKM, per germline. V lost 2 bases and J 9 bases, leaving 8 bases between the germline ends. The CDR3 spans 12 residues. The CDR3 nucleotides read TGTGCCAGCAGTTTAGGGAGGCGGCCCCAGCATTTT. Its protein is CASSLGRRPQHF.

The J gene is TRBJ2-3, the V gene TRBV5-4; D is ambiguous. The CDR3 runs 15 residues. V lost 4 bases to trimming and J lost 6 bases, with 18 bases between them. The germline V gene has CDR1 SGHNT and CDR2 YYREEE (reference sequence). As DNA, the CDR3 is TGTGCCAGCAGCCTTGCGAGCGCCAACGCGGATACGCAGTATTTT. Translating gives CASSLASANADTQYF. Drawing the rest from reference TRBV5-4 and TRBJ2-3, the complete variable domain is ETGVTQSPTHLIKTRGQQVTLRCSSQSGHNTVSWYQQALGQGPQFIFQYYREEENGRGNFPPRFSGLQFPNYSSELNVNALELDDSALYLCASSLASANADTQYFGPGTRLTVL.

This clone was detected only once. The chain is built from TRBV7-8 and TRBJ2-1; 8 positions agree with TRBD2. The ends lost 1 base at V and 3 bases at J; junction bases unmatched: 8. The CDR3 length is 17 residues. Germline V gene lookup returns CDR1 SGHVS and CDR2 FQNEAQ. CDR3 sequence: CASSLGPAGGYYNEQFF. CDR3 in DNA: TGTGCCAGCAGCTTAGGTCCTGCGGGAGGCTACTACAATGAGCAGTTCTTC.

The chain links TRBV9 to TRBJ2-7; D unresolved. This CDR3 spans 13 amino acids. Germline-derived CDR1 and CDR2 are SGDLS and YYNGEE. V was trimmed by 4 bases and J by 7 bases, leaving 15 bases between them. This chain's CDR3 is CASSPTLRKEQYF. CDR3 in DNA: TGTGCCAGCAGCCCAACGCTTCGGAAAGAGCAGTACTTC.

The chain links TRBV29-1 to TRBJ1-2; TRBD1 aligns across 8 bases. With 1 base clipped from V and 5 bases from J, the junction kept 9 bases outside the gene matches. The CDR3 sequence is 15 residues long. Germline V CDR1 and CDR2: SQVTM, ANQGSEA. The CDR3 protein is CSVEGRGQNAYGYTF. In nucleotides, the CDR3 is TGCAGCGTTGAAGGCAGGGGGCAAAACGCATATGGCTACACCTTC.

This clone occurred once. The rearrangement uses TRBV19 and TRBJ1-1; 10 bases map to TRBD1. Germline V gene data show CDR1 as LNHDA and CDR2 as SQIVND (reference sequence). This CDR3 spans 14 amino acids. Losses at the gene ends were 7 bases for V and 2 bases for J; bases not matched to a gene: 4. CDR3 protein: CASNPTGGNTEAFF. The CDR3 bases are TGTGCCAGTAACCCGACAGGGGGCAACACTGAAGCTTTCTTT.

The chain carries TRBV5-1 and TRBJ1-3; the D gene is possibly TRBD1 (5 bases). The CDR3 totals 13 residues. Trimming pared 4 bases from V and 9 bases from J, leaving 14 bases between. Per germline, CDR1 SGHRS and CDR2 YFSETQ. The CDR3, as DNA: TGCGCCAGCAGCCTTGGGGGGAGGAGCACCATATATTTT. Its translation is CASSLGGRSTIYF.

The rearrangement uses TRBV15 and TRBJ1-1; possible D gene TRBD1, 5 bases. The CDR3 length is 17 residues. The V end lost 0 bases, the J end lost 4 bases, and 18 bases lay between the germline ends. Germline CDR1 LNHNV, CDR2 YYDKDF (reference sequence). The CDR3 DNA reads TGTGCCACCAGCAGAGATGGTTGGGCCAGGGCGCGCACTGAAGCTTTCTTT. Translated: CATSRDGWARARTEAFF.

The V and J genes are TRBV9 and TRBJ1-1, with a possible D match to TRBD1 (5 bases). The CDR3 totals 12 residues. Deletions cut 10 bases from V and 4 bases from J, with 14 bases between. CDR1 and CDR2 (germline): SGDLS, YYNGEE. The CDR3 coding sequence is TGTGCCTCGTCTAAGGGGTTCACTGAAGCTTTCTTT. Translated: CASSKGFTEAFF.